There are a few counts of the clone carrying this T cell receptor beta chain. Its antigen is not identified. This specimen belongs to a study of post-analysis software for immune sequencing data. About the study: Relapsing-remitting, secondary progressive and progressive-relapsing forms made up the multiple sclerosis disease courses. Study results and limitations: By F measure, strong co-clustering occurred among samples prepared in the same batch. Patients used about 5 TRBV segments, including TRBV5-6, TRBV5-1 and TRBV20-1, more often than controls. Comparison with controls showed significantly lower normalized Chao1 diversity in multiple sclerosis patients.

The library was made from cDNA and included unique molecular identifiers. Via MiXCR, TCRdb re-called the PCR reads, giving one row per CDR3 protein. The sample shows roughly 430,000 distinct CDR3 sequences, approximately 38% of them seen only once. The CDR3 has 16 residues. Per the germline V gene, CDR1 is SEHNR and CDR2 is FQNEAQ (reference sequence). The ends were cut back, 6 bases at V and 4 bases at J, with 20 bases in the middle. The V and J genes are TRBV7-9 and TRBJ2-3, with D hard to call. Sample: blood. The source of this sequence is a girl aged 2 to 9 with multiple sclerosis. The CDR3 is CASSHPGRPESDTQYF. CDR3 nucleotides: TGTGCCAGCAGTCATCCCGGCCGCCCTGAATCAGATACGCAGTATTTT.